This T cell receptor beta chain is from a study of blood T cell repertoires in COVID-19. Background on the study: The origin of the acute and convalescent COVID-19 samples was the United States, Italy and Spain. PBMCs, B-cell-depleted T cells, or T cells provided the cDNA or gDNA that made up the material.

The germline CDR1 and CDR2 sequences are PRHDT and FYEKMQ (reference sequence). This CDR3 is built from 17 residues. The V segment lost 1 base and the J segment 7 bases; nucleotides outside the gene matches: 7. Methods used by the authors: By means of reference gene primer amplification, nucleated cell counts were estimated. The assay was immunoSEQ multiplex PCR, and TCRdb's table has in-frame clones only and misses some. D and trimming come from the DNA, and the V and J calls and clone size come from that table. This sample has more than 110,000 clones, with 84% found just once. The source material was peripheral blood. The TCR sequence derives from a human donor in a cohort sampled during active COVID-19. This chain uses TRBV13 with TRBJ1-6, with TRBD1 matching 10 bases. For the CDR3, the DNA is TGTGCCAGCAGCTTAGCCCCGCCGGGACAGGGGAATTCACCCCTCCACTTT. It encodes CASSLAPPGQGNSPLHF.